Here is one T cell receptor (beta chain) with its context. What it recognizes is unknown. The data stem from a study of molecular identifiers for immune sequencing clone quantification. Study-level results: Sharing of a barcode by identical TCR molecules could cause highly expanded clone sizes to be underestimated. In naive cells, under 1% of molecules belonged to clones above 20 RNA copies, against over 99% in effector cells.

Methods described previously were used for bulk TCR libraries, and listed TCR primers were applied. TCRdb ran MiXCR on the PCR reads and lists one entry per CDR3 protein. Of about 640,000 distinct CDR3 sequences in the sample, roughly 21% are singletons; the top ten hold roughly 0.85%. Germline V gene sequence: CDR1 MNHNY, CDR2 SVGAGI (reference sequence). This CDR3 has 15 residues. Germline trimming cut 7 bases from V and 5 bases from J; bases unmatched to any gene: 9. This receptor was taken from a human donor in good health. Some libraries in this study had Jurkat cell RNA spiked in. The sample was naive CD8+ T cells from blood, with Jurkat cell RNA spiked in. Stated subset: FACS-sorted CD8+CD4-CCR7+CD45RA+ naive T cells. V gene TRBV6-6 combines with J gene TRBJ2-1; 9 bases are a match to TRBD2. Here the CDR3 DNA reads TGTGCCAGCACCCTGACTCAGCGGGGGGACAATGAGCAGTTCTTC. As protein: CASTLTQRGDNEQFF.